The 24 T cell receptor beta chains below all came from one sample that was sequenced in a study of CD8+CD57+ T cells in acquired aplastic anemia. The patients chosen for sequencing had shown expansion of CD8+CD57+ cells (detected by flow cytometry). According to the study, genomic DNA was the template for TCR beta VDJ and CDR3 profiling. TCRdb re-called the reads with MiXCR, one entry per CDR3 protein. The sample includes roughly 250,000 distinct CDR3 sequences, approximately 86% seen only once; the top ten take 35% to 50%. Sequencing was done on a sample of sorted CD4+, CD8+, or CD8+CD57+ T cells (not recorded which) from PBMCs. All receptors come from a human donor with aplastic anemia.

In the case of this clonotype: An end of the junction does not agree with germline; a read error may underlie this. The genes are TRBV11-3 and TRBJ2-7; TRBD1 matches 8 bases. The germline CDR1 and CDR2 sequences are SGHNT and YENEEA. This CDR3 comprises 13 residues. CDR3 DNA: TGCGCCAGCAGCTCCACAGGGGGCTACGAGCAGTACTTC. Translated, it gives CASSSTGGYEQYF.

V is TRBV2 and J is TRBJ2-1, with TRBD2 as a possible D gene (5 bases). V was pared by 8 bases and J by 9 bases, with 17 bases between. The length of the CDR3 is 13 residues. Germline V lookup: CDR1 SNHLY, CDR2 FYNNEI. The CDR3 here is CASGEEGSGEQFF. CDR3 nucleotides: TGTGCCAGCGGGGAAGAGGGCTCAGGTGAGCAGTTCTTC.

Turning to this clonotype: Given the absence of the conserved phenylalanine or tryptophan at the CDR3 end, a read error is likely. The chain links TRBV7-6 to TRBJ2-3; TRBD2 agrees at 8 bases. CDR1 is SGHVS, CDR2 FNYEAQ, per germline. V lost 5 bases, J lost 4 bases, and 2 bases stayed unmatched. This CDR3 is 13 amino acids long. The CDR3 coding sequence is TGTGCCAGCAGCGACGGGGGGGCAGATACGCAGTATATT. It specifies CASSDGGADTQYI.

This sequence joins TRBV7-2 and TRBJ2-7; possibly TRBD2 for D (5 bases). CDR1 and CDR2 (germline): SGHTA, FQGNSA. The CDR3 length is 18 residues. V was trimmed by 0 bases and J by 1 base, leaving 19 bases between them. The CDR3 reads CASSLAPGRDALSYEQYV. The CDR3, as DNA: TGTGCCAGCAGCTTAGCTCCAGGTCGGGATGCCCTTTCCTACGAGCAGTACGTC.

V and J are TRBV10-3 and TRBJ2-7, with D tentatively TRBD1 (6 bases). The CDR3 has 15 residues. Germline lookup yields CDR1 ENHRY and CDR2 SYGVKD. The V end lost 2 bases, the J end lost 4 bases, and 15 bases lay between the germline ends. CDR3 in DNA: TGTGCCATCAGTGAGGGGACATCAGAAGGATACGAGCAGTACTTC. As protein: CAISEGTSEGYEQYF.

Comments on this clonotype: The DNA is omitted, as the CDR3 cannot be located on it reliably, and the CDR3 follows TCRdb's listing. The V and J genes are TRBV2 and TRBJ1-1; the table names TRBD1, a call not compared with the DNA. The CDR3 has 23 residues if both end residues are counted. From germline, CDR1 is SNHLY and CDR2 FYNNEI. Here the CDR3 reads CASSGVGGANTEAFFGLHTEAFF.

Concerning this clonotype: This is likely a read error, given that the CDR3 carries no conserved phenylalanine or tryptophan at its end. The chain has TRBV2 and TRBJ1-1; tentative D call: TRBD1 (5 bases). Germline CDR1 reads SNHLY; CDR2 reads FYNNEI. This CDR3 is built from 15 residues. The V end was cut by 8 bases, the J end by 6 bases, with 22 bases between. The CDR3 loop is CASGEGGTGTPEAFL. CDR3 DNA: TGTGCCAGCGGGGAAGGTGGCACAGGTACGCCTGAAGCTTTCCTT.

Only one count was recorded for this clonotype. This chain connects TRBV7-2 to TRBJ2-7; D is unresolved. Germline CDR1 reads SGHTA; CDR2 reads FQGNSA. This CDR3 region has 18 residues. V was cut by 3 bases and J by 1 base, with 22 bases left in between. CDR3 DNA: TGTGCCAGCAGCTTTGATGCAGGCGGCACTGCCCTTTCCTACGAGCAGTACGTC. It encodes CASSFDAGGTALSYEQYV.

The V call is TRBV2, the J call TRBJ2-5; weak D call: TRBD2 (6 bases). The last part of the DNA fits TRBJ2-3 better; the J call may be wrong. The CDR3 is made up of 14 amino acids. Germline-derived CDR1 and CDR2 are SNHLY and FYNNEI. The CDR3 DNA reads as TGTGCCTGCGAGTTAGCGGCGTACCAAGAGACGCAGTATTTT. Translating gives CACELAAYQETQYF.

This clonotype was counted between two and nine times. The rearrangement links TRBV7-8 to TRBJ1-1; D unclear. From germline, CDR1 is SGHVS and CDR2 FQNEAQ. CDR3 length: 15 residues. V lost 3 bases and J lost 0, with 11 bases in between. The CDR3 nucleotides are TGTGCCAGCAGCTTTAGCCCGACGGTGAACACTGAAGCTTTCTTT. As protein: CASSFSPTVNTEAFF.

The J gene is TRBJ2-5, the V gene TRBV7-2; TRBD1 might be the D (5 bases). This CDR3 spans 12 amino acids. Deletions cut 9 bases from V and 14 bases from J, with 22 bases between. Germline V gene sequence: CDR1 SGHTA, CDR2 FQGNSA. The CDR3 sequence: CASLGHPDTKYF. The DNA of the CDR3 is TGTGCCAGTCTCGGGCATCCGGACACCAAATACTTC.

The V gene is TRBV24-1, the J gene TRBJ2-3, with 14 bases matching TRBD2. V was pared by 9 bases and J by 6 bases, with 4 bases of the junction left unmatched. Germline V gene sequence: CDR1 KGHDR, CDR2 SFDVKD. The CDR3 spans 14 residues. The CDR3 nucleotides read TGTGCCACCGGGACTAGCGGGAGCAGGGATACGCAGTATTTT. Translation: CATGTSGSRDTQYF.

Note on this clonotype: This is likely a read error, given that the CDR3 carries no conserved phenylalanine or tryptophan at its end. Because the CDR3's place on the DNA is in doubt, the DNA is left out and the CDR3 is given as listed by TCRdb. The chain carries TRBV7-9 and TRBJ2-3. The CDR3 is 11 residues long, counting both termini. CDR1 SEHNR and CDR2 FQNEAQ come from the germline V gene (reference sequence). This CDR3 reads CASSSSDTQCI.

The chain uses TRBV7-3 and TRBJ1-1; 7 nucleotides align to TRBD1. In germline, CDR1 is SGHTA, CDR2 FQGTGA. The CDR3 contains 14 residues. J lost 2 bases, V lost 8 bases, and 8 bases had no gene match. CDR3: CASSRQGGNTEAFF. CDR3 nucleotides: TGTGCCAGCTCAAGACAGGGAGGAAACACTGAAGCTTTCTTT. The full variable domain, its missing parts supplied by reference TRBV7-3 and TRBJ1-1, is GAGVSQTPSNKVTEKGKYVELRCDPISGHTALYWYRQSLGQGPEFLIYFQGTGAADDSGLPNDRFFAVRPEGSVSTLKIQRTERGDSAVYLCASSRQGGNTEAFFGQGTRLTVV.

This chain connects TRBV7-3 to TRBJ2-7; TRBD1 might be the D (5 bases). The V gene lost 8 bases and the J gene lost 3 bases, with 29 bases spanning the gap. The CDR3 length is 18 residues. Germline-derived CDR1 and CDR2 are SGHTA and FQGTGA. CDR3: CASSIQANATALCYEQYV. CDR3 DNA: TGTGCCAGCTCAATTCAGGCCAACGCGACAGCGCTTTGCTACGAGCAGTACGTC.

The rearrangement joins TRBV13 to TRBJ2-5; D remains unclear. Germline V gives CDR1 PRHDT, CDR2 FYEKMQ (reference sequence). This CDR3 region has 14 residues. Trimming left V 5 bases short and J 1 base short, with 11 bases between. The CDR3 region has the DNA TGTGCCAGCAGCCATCCCTATAGCCAAGAGACCCAGTACTTC. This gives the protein CASSHPYSQETQYF.

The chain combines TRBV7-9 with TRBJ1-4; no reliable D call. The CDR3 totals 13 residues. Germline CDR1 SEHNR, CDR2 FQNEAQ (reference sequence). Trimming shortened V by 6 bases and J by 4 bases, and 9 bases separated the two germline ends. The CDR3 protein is CASSWQSNEKLFF. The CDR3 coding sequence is TGTGCCAGCAGTTGGCAGAGTAATGAAAAACTGTTTTTT. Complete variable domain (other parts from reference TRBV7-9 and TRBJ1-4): DTGVSQNPRHKITKRGQNVTFRCDPISEHNRLYWYRQTLGQGPEFLTYFQNEAQLEKSRLLSDRFSAERPKGSFSTLEIQRTEQGDSAMYLCASSWQSNEKLFFGSGTQLSVL.

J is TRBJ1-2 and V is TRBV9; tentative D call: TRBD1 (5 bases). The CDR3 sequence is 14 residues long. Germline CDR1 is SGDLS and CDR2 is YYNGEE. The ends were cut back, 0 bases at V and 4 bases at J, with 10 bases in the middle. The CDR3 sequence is CASSVDDSPYGYTF. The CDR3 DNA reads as TGTGCCAGCAGCGTAGATGACAGCCCCTATGGCTACACCTTC.

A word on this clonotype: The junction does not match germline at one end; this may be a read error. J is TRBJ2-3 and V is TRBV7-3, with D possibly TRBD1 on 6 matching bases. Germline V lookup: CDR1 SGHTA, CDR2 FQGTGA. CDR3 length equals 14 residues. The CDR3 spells CASSLAQGFETQYF. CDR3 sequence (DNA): TGCGCCAGCAGCTTAGCGCAGGGGTTTGAGACCCAGTACTTT.

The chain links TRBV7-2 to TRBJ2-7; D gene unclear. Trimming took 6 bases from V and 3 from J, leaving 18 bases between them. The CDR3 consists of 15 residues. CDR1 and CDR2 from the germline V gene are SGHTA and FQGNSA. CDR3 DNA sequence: TGTGCCAGCAGTTTGATAGAGCCCCTACTCTACGAGCAGTACTTC. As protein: CASSLIEPLLYEQYF.

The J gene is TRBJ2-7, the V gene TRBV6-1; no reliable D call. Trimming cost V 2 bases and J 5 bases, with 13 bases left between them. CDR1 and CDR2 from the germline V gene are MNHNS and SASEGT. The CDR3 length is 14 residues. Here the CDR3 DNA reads TGTGCCAGCAGTGAATCCGACCCTGCTCACGAGCAGTACTTC. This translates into CASSESDPAHEQYF.

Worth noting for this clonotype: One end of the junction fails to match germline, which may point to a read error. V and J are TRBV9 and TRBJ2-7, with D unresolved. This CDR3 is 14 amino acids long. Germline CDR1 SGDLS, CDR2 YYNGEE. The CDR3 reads CASSVLEPSYAQYF. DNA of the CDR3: TGTGCCAGCAGCGTTCTCGAACCTTCCTACGCGCAGTACTTC.

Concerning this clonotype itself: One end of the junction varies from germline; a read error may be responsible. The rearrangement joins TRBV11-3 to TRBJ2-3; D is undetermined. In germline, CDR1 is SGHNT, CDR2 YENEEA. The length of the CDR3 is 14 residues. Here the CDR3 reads CASSRGHHADTQYF. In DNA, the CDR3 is TGCGCCAGCAGCCGAGGCCATCATGCCGATACGCAGTATTTT. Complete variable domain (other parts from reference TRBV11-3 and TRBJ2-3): EAGVVQSPRYKIIEKKQPVAFWCNPISGHNTLYWYLQNLGQGPELLIRYENEEAVDDSQLPKDRFSAERLKGVDSTLKIQPAELGDSAVYLCASSRGHHADTQYFGPGTRLTVL.

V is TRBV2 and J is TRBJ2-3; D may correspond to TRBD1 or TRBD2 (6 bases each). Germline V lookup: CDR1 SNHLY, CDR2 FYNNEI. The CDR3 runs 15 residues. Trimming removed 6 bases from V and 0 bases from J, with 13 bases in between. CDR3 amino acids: CASSASGASTDTQYF. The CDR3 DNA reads TGTGCCAGCAGCGCCTCGGGGGCAAGCACAGATACGCAGTATTTT.